Listed below are T cell receptor beta chains from one sample, sequenced in a study of CD8 T cells in ankylosing spondylitis. One entry per CDR3 protein, called by TCRdb with MiXCR from the 5' RACE reads. The sample records roughly 370,000 distinct CDR3 sequences, 20% to 25% being singletons. The sequenced sample was blood, either unsorted or a sorted T cell fraction (not recorded which). The receptors were gathered from a male donor with ankylosing spondylitis. Both conserved end residues are part of each CDR3. A D gene is named only where the DNA matches it firmly. Clone size appears in some rows only: once, few, many, or a class for an expanded clone.

TRBV20-1	TRBJ1-1	few	.	CSARDPVPQRTEAFF	TGCAGTGCTAGAGATCCGGTTCCCCAAAGAACTGAAGCTTTCTTT
TRBV29-1	TRBJ2-7	many	.	CSAGDERIYEQYF	TGCAGCGCGGGGGACGAGCGGATCTACGAGCAGTACTTC
TRBV6-1	TRBJ1-6	.	.	CASSEARMESPLHF	TGTGCCAGCAGTGAAGCCCGAATGGAGTCACCCCTCCACTTT
TRBV7-9	TRBJ2-3	.	TRBD2	CASSLARTSGLDTQYF	TGTGCCAGCAGCTTAGCGCGAACTAGCGGCTTAGATACGCAGTATTTT
TRBV20-1	TRBJ2-3	many	.	CSGGTFSDTQYF	TGCAGTGGTGGGACTTTCTCAGATACGCAGTATTTT
TRBV6-1	TRBJ2-7	.	.	CAIGSPSLRDKTNEQYF	TGTGCCATCGGAAGCCCTTCACTCCGGGACAAAACCAACGAGCAGTACTTC
TRBV12-3/TRBV12-4	TRBJ1-5	many	.	CASSFRWGDSAQPQHF	TGTGCCAGCAGTTTTCGTTGGGGGGACTCGGCCCAGCCCCAGCATTTT
TRBV27	TRBJ2-2	.	TRBD1	CASSVDRVVGELFF	TGTGCCAGCAGTGTGGACAGGGTTGTCGGGGAGCTGTTTTTT
TRBV7-8	TRBJ2-3	.	.	CASSTGHTDTQYF	TGTGCCAGCAGCACCGGGCACACAGATACGCAGTATTTT
TRBV5-1	TRBJ2-2	many	.	CASSLAPKGTGATGELFF	TGCGCCAGCAGCTTGGCCCCAAAGGGAACGGGGGCCACCGGGGAGCTGTTTTTT
TRBV5-6	TRBJ2-1	.	.	CASSPEWGSRSNEQFF	TGTGCCAGCAGCCCAGAGTGGGGGTCTCGCTCCAATGAGCAGTTCTTC
TRBV12-3/TRBV12-4	TRBJ2-3	.	.	CASSYVLTEGTDTQYF	TGTGCCAGCAGTTACGTGCTGACAGAGGGCACAGATACGCAGTATTTT
TRBV10-3	TRBJ2-1	many	.	CAISDTLSEQFF	TGTGCCATCAGTGATACCCTCTCCGAGCAGTTCTTC
TRBV7-9	TRBJ2-4	.	.	CASSLRGNIQYF	TGTGCCAGCAGCTTACGGGGAAACATTCAGTACTTC
TRBV4-2	TRBJ1-6	.	.	CASSQDRGGDNSPLHF	TGTGCCAGCAGCCAAGATAGGGGCGGCGATAATTCACCCCTCCACTTT
TRBV21-1	TRBJ2-1	few	.	CASSKGTGDRDEQFF	TGTGCCAGCAGCAAAGGGACGGGGGATAGGGATGAGCAGTTCTTC
TRBV7-3	TRBJ2-5	once	.	CASSYGFQETQYF	TGTGCCAGCAGCTACGGCTTCCAAGAGACCCAGTACTTC
TRBV7-2	TRBJ2-5	.	.	CASSPPGEGQETQYF	TGTGCCAGCAGCCCCCCGGGAGAGGGGCAAGAGACCCAGTACTTC
TRBV15	TRBJ2-1	few	.	CATSRASGRYNEQFF	TGTGCCACCAGCAGGGCCTCGGGGAGGTACAATGAGCAGTTCTTC
TRBV29-1	TRBJ2-7	.	.	CSVARSGQSYEQYF	TGCAGCGTTGCCCGCTCAGGACAAAGCTACGAGCAGTACTTC
TRBV28	TRBJ1-2	few	.	CASSPDPRVYGYTF	TGTGCCAGCAGCCCGGACCCCAGGGTATATGGCTACACCTTC
TRBV2	TRBJ2-7	.	.	CASSPVLDSSYEQYF	TGTGCCAGCAGCCCCGTTCTTGACAGCTCCTACGAGCAGTACTTC
TRBV11-2	TRBJ1-2	.	.	CASSRQVNYGYTF	TGTGCCAGCAGCAGACAGGTTAACTATGGCTACACCTTC
TRBV30	TRBJ2-1	.	.	CAWSLTWGSGNEQFF	TGTGCCTGGAGCTTGACTTGGGGCTCTGGGAATGAGCAGTTCTTC
TRBV2	TRBJ2-2	.	TRBD2	CARAGATGELFF	TGTGCCAGAGCGGGAGCGACCGGGGAGCTGTTTTTT
TRBV2	TRBJ2-1	once	.	CASRGTNNEQFF	TGTGCCAGCAGGGGGACAAACAATGAGCAGTTCTTC
TRBV5-1	TRBJ1-3	once	.	CASSLVWGSGNTIYF	TGCGCCAGCAGCTTGGTTTGGGGTTCTGGAAACACCATATATTTT
TRBV5-1	TRBJ1-1	few	.	CASSFGVYDTEAFF	TGCGCCAGCAGCTTCGGGGTTTATGACACTGAAGCTTTCTTT
TRBV2	TRBJ1-4	.	.	CASSDSVYEKLFF	TGTGCCAGCAGTGACAGCGTCTATGAAAAACTGTTTTTT
TRBV28	TRBJ2-1	few	TRBD2	CASSLLAVKNEQFF	TGTGCCAGCAGTTTGCTAGCGGTTAAGAATGAGCAGTTCTTC
TRBV12-3/TRBV12-4	TRBJ2-2	.	.	CASSERWDTGELFF	TGTGCCAGCAGCGAGCGGTGGGACACCGGGGAGCTGTTTTTT
TRBV7-2	TRBJ1-1	.	.	CASSLAGPNTEAFF	TGTGCCAGCAGCTTAGCGGGGCCCAACACTGAAGCTTTCTTT
TRBV29-1	TRBJ1-4	.	TRBD1	CSVAKGTGGEKLFF	TGCAGCGTCGCCAAGGGGACAGGGGGTGAAAAACTGTTTTTT
TRBV7-8	TRBJ1-2	few	.	CASSLGTREGYTF	TGTGCCAGCAGCTTAGGTACAAGGGAAGGCTACACCTTC
TRBV28	TRBJ2-1	few	TRBD1	CASRTGGVYEQFF	TGTGCCAGCAGGACAGGGGGCGTCTATGAGCAGTTCTTC
TRBV19	TRBJ1-4	.	.	CASSTANWGANEKLFF	TGTGCCAGTAGTACTGCTAATTGGGGGGCTAATGAAAAACTGTTTTTT
TRBV5-1	TRBJ2-1	few	TRBD2	CASRRAGGAYNEQFF	TGCGCCAGCAGACGAGCGGGAGGGGCCTACAATGAGCAGTTCTTC
TRBV24-1	TRBJ1-2	.	.	CATSEGGQRYGYTF	TGTGCCACCAGTGAGGGAGGACAGCGCTATGGCTACACCTTC
TRBV12-3/TRBV12-4	TRBJ1-1	.	TRBD1	CASSPGTGIATVRNF	TGTGCCAGCAGTCCCGGGACAGGGATCGCCACTGTTCGGAACTTT
TRBV29-1	TRBJ2-3	.	.	CSVEDIGDTQYF	TGCAGCGTTGAAGATATCGGAGATACGCAGTATTTT
TRBV2	TRBJ2-7	few	.	CASTWETVPYEQYF	TGTGCCAGCACATGGGAAACGGTACCCTACGAGCAGTACTTC
TRBV5-1	TRBJ2-1	.	.	CASVRGTGGNEQFF	TGCGCCAGCGTCAGGGGGACTGGTGGCAATGAGCAGTTCTTC
TRBV28	TRBJ2-7	.	TRBD1	CASSSAGGHYEQYF	TGTGCCAGCAGTTCCGCAGGGGGCCACTACGAGCAGTACTTC